The 24 T cell receptor beta chains given below trace back to one sample, sequenced in a study of cytomegalovirus exposure and HLA in healthy donors. Primers for the PCR totalled 60 Vbeta and 13 Jbeta. TCRdb keeps only in-frame clones here, not all; method: immunoSEQ multiplex PCR. This sample yields tens of thousands of clones, of which roughly four fifths are seen a single time; less than 3% belongs to the top ten. The sequenced material came from PBMCs. The receptors were sampled from a woman aged 40-49 years in good health and CMV-seropositive.

The chain combines TRBV10-3 with TRBJ2-6; 8 bases are shared with TRBD1. The trim removed 11 bases at V and 0 bases at J, leaving 9 bases unmatched. CDR1 is ENHRY and CDR2 is SYGVKD in the germline V gene. CDR3 length: 16 residues. The CDR3 loop is CASRDRIISGANVLTF. The CDR3 region has the DNA TGTGCCTCCCGGGACAGGATTATCTCTGGGGCCAACGTCCTGACTTTC.

The chain recombines TRBV4-1 with TRBJ2-5, with 11 bases lining up with TRBD2. Trimming at V came to 7 bases and at J to 5 bases, leaving 9 bases not matched to a gene. The CDR3 has 15 residues. CDR1 and CDR2 (germline): MGHRA, YSYEKL. The CDR3 bases are TGCGCCAGCACCCTAGCGGGGGGTTTGGAGGAGACCCAGTACTTC. Translation: CASTLAGGLEETQYF.

The chain is built from TRBV19 and TRBJ2-3, with 7 bases identical to TRBD1. The CDR3 length is 12 residues. The trim removed 4 bases at V and 5 bases at J, leaving 0 bases unmatched. Germline lookup yields CDR1 LNHDA and CDR2 SQIVND (reference sequence). The CDR3 DNA reads as TGTGCCAGTAGTAGGGACAGAGATACGCAGTATTTT. This translates into CASSRDRDTQYF.

This chain uses TRBV27 with TRBJ1-5; D remains unclear. The CDR3 runs to 11 residues. Per the germline V gene, CDR1 is MNHEY and CDR2 is SMNVEV (reference sequence). Trimming pared 3 bases from V and 7 bases from J, leaving 4 bases between. CDR3 bases: TGTGCCAGCAGTTTGGCCCAGCCCCAGCATTTT. Its protein is CASSLAQPQHF.

This clone was observed a single time. The chain links TRBV7-6 to TRBJ2-1; D is uncertain. Trimming left V 3 bases short and J 0 bases short, with 6 bases between. The CDR3 consists of 14 residues. Per the germline V gene, CDR1 is SGHVS and CDR2 is FNYEAQ. The CDR3 sequence: CASSFTSSYNEQFF. In DNA, the CDR3 is TGTGCCAGCAGCTTCACGAGCTCCTACAATGAGCAGTTCTTC. The variable domain in full, completed from reference TRBV7-6 and TRBJ2-1, reads GAGVSQSPRYKVTKRGQDVALRCDPISGHVSLYWYRQALGQGPEFLTYFNYEAQQDKSGLPNDRFSAERPEGSISTLTIQRTEQRDSAMYRCASSFTSSYNEQFFGPGTRLTVL.

V gene TRBV7-2 combines with J gene TRBJ1-5; the D is unclear. Trimming removed 5 bases from V and 3 bases from J, with 14 bases in between. CDR1 SGHTA and CDR2 FQGNSA come from the germline V gene. The CDR3 loop spans 15 amino acids. CDR3 in amino acids: CASSPHSGANQPQHF. The CDR3 DNA is TGTGCCAGCAGCCCTCACTCCGGAGCCAATCAGCCCCAGCATTTT.

The chain couples TRBV7-2 to TRBJ2-1; TRBD2 matches at 11 bases. Germline lookup yields CDR1 SGHTA and CDR2 FQGNSA. This CDR3 is built from 17 residues. The J segment lost 6 bases and the V segment lost 5 bases, leaving 12 bases of the junction unmatched. CDR3 region: CASSPPWTSGPPNEQFF. The CDR3 bases are TGTGCCAGCAGCCCCCCCTGGACTAGCGGGCCGCCCAATGAGCAGTTCTTC.

The J gene is TRBJ2-1, the V gene TRBV28; 12 bases map to TRBD2. V shed 9 bases and J 5 bases; nucleotides not matched to a gene: 11. Germline V lookup: CDR1 MDHEN, CDR2 SYDVKM. The CDR3 has 16 amino acids. The CDR3 here is CASGELAGGRDNEQFF. CDR3 nucleotides: TGTGCCAGTGGGGAGCTAGCGGGGGGGCGGGACAATGAGCAGTTCTTC.

This clone appeared a few times. This chain joins TRBV5-1 and TRBJ2-6, with no clear D. The CDR3 runs to 16 residues. V lost 0 bases and J 0 bases, leaving 7 bases between the germline ends. CDR1 is SGHRS and CDR2 is YFSETQ in the germline V gene. The CDR3 spells CASSLVPSSGANVLTF. The CDR3 nucleotides are TGCGCCAGCAGCTTGGTTCCGAGCTCTGGGGCCAACGTCCTGACTTTC.

The genes are TRBV10-1 and TRBJ2-5; D ambiguous. The germline V gene has CDR1 WNHNN and CDR2 SYGVQD (reference sequence). The V end lost 7 bases, the J end lost 4 bases, and 13 bases lay between the germline ends. CDR3 length: 13 amino acids. The CDR3 here is CASTRALGETQYF. The CDR3 DNA reads TGCGCCAGCACCAGAGCGTTAGGAGAGACCCAGTACTTC.

The chain joins TRBV25-1 to TRBJ1-5; 8 nucleotides line up with TRBD1. Trimming took 3 bases from V and 7 from J; bases not matched to a gene: 5. The CDR3 extends over 14 amino acids. Germline V gene sequence: CDR1 MGHDK, CDR2 SYGVNS. The CDR3: CASSDSGGGQPQHF. The CDR3 coding sequence is TGTGCCAGCAGTGATTCAGGGGGCGGACAGCCCCAGCATTTT.

This chain connects TRBV10-2 to TRBJ1-1; 9 positions agree with TRBD1. V shed 7 bases and J 9 bases; nucleotides not matched to a gene: 6. Germline CDR1 and CDR2: WSHSY and SAAADI. This CDR3 spans 12 amino acids. The DNA for the CDR3 is TGCGCCAGCAAAACCGGGACAGGGAAAGCTTTCTTT. Its protein is CASKTGTGKAFF.

V gene TRBV12-5 combines with J gene TRBJ2-5; no clear D. Trimming pared 0 bases from V and 5 bases from J, leaving 7 bases between. The CDR3 length is 13 residues. CDR1 and CDR2 from the germline V gene are LGHNT and FRNRAP. The CDR3 sequence: CASGLVPGETQYF. In nucleotides, the CDR3 is TGTGCTAGTGGTTTGGTCCCCGGGGAGACCCAGTACTTC.

There are a few counts of this clone. The genes are TRBV18 and TRBJ1-5; D not certain. Germline assignment: CDR1 KGHSH and CDR2 LQKENI. The CDR3 extends over 13 amino acids. V was trimmed by 2 bases and J by 5 bases, leaving 7 bases between them. CDR3 bases: TGTGCCAGCTCACCAGCGGAAGATCAGCCCCAGCATTTT. It translates to CASSPAEDQPQHF.

The chain is built from TRBV7-9 and TRBJ2-3, with D unclear. Germline V gives CDR1 SEHNR, CDR2 FQNEAQ (reference sequence). This CDR3 is built from 13 residues. The V end was cut by 5 bases, the J end by 2 bases, with 8 bases between. The CDR3 region is CASSPPDTDTQYF. DNA of the CDR3: TGTGCCAGCAGCCCACCAGACACAGATACGCAGTATTTT.

V is TRBV30 and J is TRBJ2-5; 7 positions agree with TRBD2. The ends lost 8 bases at V and 5 bases at J; junction bases unmatched: 14. The CDR3 runs 14 residues. Germline CDR1 GTSNPN, CDR2 SVGIG (reference sequence). CDR3: CAHALGARGETQYF. The DNA for the CDR3 is TGTGCCCACGCCTTGGGTGCGCGGGGGGAGACCCAGTACTTC.

V gene TRBV28 combines with J gene TRBJ2-1; 9 bases line up with TRBD1. J was trimmed by 3 bases and V by 4 bases; bases with no gene match: 10. Germline CDR1 MDHEN, CDR2 SYDVKM. This CDR3 region has 17 residues. Here the CDR3 reads CASSSTTLDRGYNEQFF. The CDR3 coding sequence is TGTGCCAGCAGTTCAACCACCCTGGACAGGGGCTACAATGAGCAGTTCTTC.

The genes are TRBV18 and TRBJ1-5; D unclear. With 5 bases removed from V and 0 bases from J, the gap between germline ends came to 8 bases. The CDR3 consists of 14 residues. Germline V gene sequence: CDR1 KGHSH, CDR2 LQKENI. For the CDR3, the DNA is TGTGCCAGCTCAGGGCAGAATAGCAATCAGCCCCAGCATTTT. Protein sequence: CASSGQNSNQPQHF. Filled out from reference TRBV18 and TRBJ1-5, the complete variable domain reads NAGVMQNPRHLVRRRGQEARLRCSPMKGHSHVYWYRQLPEEGLKFMVYLQKENIIDESGMPKERFSAEFPKEGPSILRIQQVVRGDSAAYFCASSGQNSNQPQHFGDGTRLSIL.

This clone was detected only a few times. The chain recombines TRBV5-4 with TRBJ1-2, with D hard to call. The ends were cut back, 1 base at V and 3 bases at J, with 10 bases in the middle. CDR1 is SGHNT and CDR2 is YYREEE in the germline V gene (reference sequence). The CDR3 contains 14 residues. The CDR3 sequence is CASSLHPEDYGYTF. In DNA, the CDR3 is TGTGCCAGCAGCTTGCACCCTGAGGACTATGGCTACACCTTC.

Sample share makes this clone medium-sized (0.01 to 0.1%). At the DNA level, this CDR3 is encoded by other sequences in the same sample as well. The J gene is TRBJ2-5, the V gene TRBV9, with a weak D call TRBD1 (5 bases). V was cut by 0 bases and J by 4 bases, with 7 bases left in between. Germline V gene sequence: CDR1 SGDLS, CDR2 YYNGEE. CDR3 length: 13 amino acids. In DNA form, the CDR3 reads TGTGCCAGCAGCGTAGCTAGGGGAGAGACCCAGTACTTC. Protein sequence: CASSVARGETQYF.

V usage is TRBV29-1 and J usage is TRBJ2-1; D not certain. The germline gives CDR1 SQVTM, CDR2 ANQGSEA. The CDR3 has 13 residues. V shed 7 bases and J shed 11 bases, with 21 bases lying between them. The CDR3 nucleotides read TGCAGCGCCGGAGACGGAGCCTCCTCCAAGCAGTTCTTC. Amino acid sequence: CSAGDGASSKQFF.

The CDR3 is CASSPIRGAQYF. DNA for the CDR3: TGCGCCAGCAGCCCAATCAGGGGTGCGCAGTATTTT. The chain combines TRBV5-1 with TRBJ2-3, with D possibly being TRBD1 (6 bases). The CDR3 has 12 residues. Trimming removed 4 bases at V and 10 bases at J, with 13 bases between. Germline assignment: CDR1 SGHRS and CDR2 YFSETQ.

J is TRBJ2-5 and V is TRBV6-1; 9 nucleotides match TRBD2. The CDR3 extends over 18 amino acids. J lost 7 bases, V lost 2 bases, and 17 bases had no gene match. CDR1 and CDR2 from the germline V gene are MNHNS and SASEGT. The CDR3 sequence is CASSETILRRGGLGTQYF. Here the CDR3 DNA reads TGTGCCAGCAGTGAAACCATCCTAAGGCGGGGGGGCCTGGGGACCCAGTACTTC.

This clone has just a few counts. The chain recombines TRBV5-4 with TRBJ2-1; maybe TRBD2 (7 bases). The ends were cut back, 0 bases at V and 2 bases at J, with 9 bases in the middle. The CDR3 is made up of 15 amino acids. CDR1 is SGHNT, CDR2 YYREEE, per germline (reference sequence). This CDR3 reads CASSLGGGAYNEQFF. The CDR3 DNA follows: TGTGCCAGCAGCTTGGGGGGGGGCGCCTACAATGAGCAGTTCTTC.